The present TCR beta chain was sequenced within a study of cytomegalovirus exposure and HLA in healthy donors. This clone was found once. 60 Vbeta and 13 Jbeta primers were used in PCR. Sequenced by immunoSEQ multiplex PCR; TCRdb stores in-frame clones only, minus some. The sample lists tens of thousands of clones; 72% were seen once. Germline CDR1 reads MDHEN; CDR2 reads SYDVKM. Trimming cost V 9 bases and J 5 bases, with 20 bases left between them. The CDR3 length is 15 residues. The source of this sequence is a woman aged 45-65 years in good health and CMV-seronegative. The chain uses TRBV28 and TRBJ1-5; D ambiguous. The sample taken for sequencing was PBMCs. In DNA form, the CDR3 reads TGTGCCAGTTGGCAGGCATCTCGTGTGTATCAGCCCCAGCATTTT. Its translation: CASWQASRVYQPQHF.